This passage covers 16 T cell receptor beta chains from one sample sequenced in a study of control samples from healthy donors and cancer patients. Repertoires were generated with immunoSEQ multiplex PCR, while TCRdb's copy carries only in-frame clones and drops some. This table has 40,000 to 55,000 clones, 93% appearing once. The sequenced material came from PBMCs. These receptors all stem from a woman in her forties or fifties with head and neck cancer.

This chain joins TRBV5-4 and TRBJ2-3; 7 bases fit TRBD1. Per the germline V gene, CDR1 is SGHNT and CDR2 is YYREEE (reference sequence). The V gene end was trimmed by 3 bases and the J gene end by 0 bases; junction bases not matched to a gene: 1. This CDR3 has 14 amino acids. CDR3 DNA: TGTGCCAGCAGCTGGGACAGCAGCACAGATACGCAGTATTTT. Protein: CASSWDSSTDTQYF.

This sequence joins TRBV7-2 and TRBJ1-1; 7 bases line up with TRBD1. There are 16 residues in the CDR3. Germline lookup yields CDR1 SGHTA and CDR2 FQGNSA. V dropped 1 base and J dropped 5; count of bases not matched to a gene: 10. The CDR3 is CASSLGPNRGGTEAFF. For the CDR3, the DNA is TGTGCCAGCAGCTTAGGCCCGAACAGGGGAGGGACTGAAGCTTTCTTT. Supplemented by reference TRBV7-2 and TRBJ1-1, the full variable domain reads GAGVSQSPSNKVTEKGKDVELRCDPISGHTALYWYRQSLGQGLEFLIYFQGNSAPDKSGLPSDRFSAERTGGSVSTLTIQRTQQEDSAVYLCASSLGPNRGGTEAFFGQGTRLTVV.

This clone appeared a few times. The chain carries TRBV28 and TRBJ2-7; TRBD1 aligns across 12 bases. The CDR3 is 14 amino acids. Germline CDR1 reads MDHEN; CDR2 reads SYDVKM. Trimming at V came to 7 bases and at J to 6 bases, leaving 7 bases not matched to a gene. In nucleotides, the CDR3 is TGTGCCAGCAACTCGGGACAGGGGGCGGGCGAGCAGTACTTC. Translating gives CASNSGQGAGEQYF.

This clone was observed a handful of times. The chain recombines TRBV15 with TRBJ2-2; 7 bases match TRBD1. The length of the CDR3 is 16 residues. CDR1 LNHNV and CDR2 YYDKDF come from the germline V gene (reference sequence). Trimming at V came to 1 base and at J to 4 bases, leaving 6 bases not matched to a gene. CDR3 nucleotide sequence: TGTGCCACCAGCAGAGCACACAGGGGATTCACCGGGGAGCTGTTTTTT. Translated: CATSRAHRGFTGELFF.

The chain recombines TRBV4-1 with TRBJ2-1; 9 bases line up with TRBD2. Germline trimming cut 1 base from V and 3 bases from J; bases unmatched to any gene: 4. Germline V gives CDR1 MGHRA, CDR2 YSYEKL. The CDR3 runs 16 residues. As DNA, the CDR3 is TGCGCCAGCAGCCAAGTCCGACTAGCGGTCTACAATGAGCAGTTCTTC. Residues: CASSQVRLAVYNEQFF.

This chain links TRBV29-1 with TRBJ2-5, with 8 bases that match TRBD1. CDR1 is SQVTM and CDR2 is ANQGSEA in the germline V gene. The CDR3 is 12 amino acids. V lost 6 bases to trimming and J lost 4 bases; unmatched junction nucleotides: 4. The DNA of the CDR3 is TGCAGCGTCTTCACAGGGGGAGAGACCCAGTACTTC. Protein: CSVFTGGETQYF.

This chain joins TRBV11-2 and TRBJ2-1, with 10 positions matching TRBD1. The CDR3 contains 15 residues. CDR1 SGHAT and CDR2 FQNNGV come from the germline V gene. V trimming: 5 bases; J trimming: 8 bases; junction bases outside the gene matches: 9. CDR3 nucleotides: TGTGCCAGCAGCCCAGGTGGTGGGACAGGGGATGAGCAGTTCTTC. Its protein product is CASSPGGGTGDEQFF. The full variable domain, completed using reference TRBV11-2 and TRBJ2-1, is EAGVAQSPRYKIIEKRQSVAFWCNPISGHATLYWYQQILGQGPKLLIQFQNNGVVDDSQLPKDRFSAERLKGVDSTLKIQPAKLEDSAVYLCASSPGGGTGDEQFFGPGTRLTVL.

The chain is built from TRBV7-3 and TRBJ2-1, with D tentatively TRBD1 (5 bases). CDR1 and CDR2 from the germline V gene are SGHTA and FQGTGA. V was shortened by 5 bases and J by 10 bases, with 21 bases between the two germline ends. The CDR3 consists of 15 residues. The chain's CDR3 is CASSPYDSRATEQFF. The CDR3 region has the DNA TGTGCCAGCAGCCCATACGACAGCCGGGCCACGGAGCAGTTCTTC.

The chain uses TRBV5-6 and TRBJ2-5, with D unclear. Germline lookup yields CDR1 SGHDT and CDR2 YYEEEE. The CDR3 sequence is 12 residues long. V was shortened by 1 base and J by 4 bases, with 5 bases between the two germline ends. The CDR3 region has the DNA TGTGCCAGCAGCTTGTTCCCAGAGACCCAGTACTTC. It specifies CASSLFPETQYF. The variable domain in full, with the rest retrieved from reference TRBV5-6 and TRBJ2-5, is DAGVTQSPTHLIKTRGQQVTLRCSPKSGHDTVSWYQQALGQGPQFIFQYYEEEERQRGNFPDRFSGHQFPNYSSELNVNALLLGDSALYLCASSLFPETQYFGPGTRLLVL.

This clone occurred once. The rearrangement joins TRBV27 to TRBJ2-5, with 9 bases matching TRBD1. Germline values: CDR1 MNHEY, CDR2 SMNVEV (reference sequence). This CDR3 has 14 residues. V shed 6 bases, J shed 5 bases, and the junction held 7 bases outside the gene matches. The CDR3: CASRPQGARETQYF. The CDR3, as DNA: TGTGCCAGCAGACCACAGGGGGCTAGGGAGACCCAGTACTTC.

This clone was seen just once. The chain carries TRBV28 and TRBJ2-7; 8 bases align to TRBD1. The CDR3 is 15 residues long. Trimming at V came to 1 base and at J to 3 bases, leaving 5 bases not matched to a gene. Germline values: CDR1 MDHEN, CDR2 SYDVKM. CDR3 amino acids: CASSLLAGGGYEQYF. CDR3 nucleotides: TGTGCCAGCAGTTTATTGGCAGGGGGCGGCTACGAGCAGTACTTC.

This chain links TRBV4-2 with TRBJ2-5; TRBD2 aligns across 13 bases. The ends lost 1 base at V and 4 bases at J; junction bases unmatched: 6. The CDR3 covers 17 residues. Germline V gives CDR1 LGHNA, CDR2 YNFKEQ. CDR3 nucleotide sequence: TGTGCCAGCAGCCAAGGGACTAGCGGGAGAAGGGGAGAGACCCAGTACTTC. Translation gives CASSQGTSGRRGETQYF.

The rearrangement links TRBV2 to TRBJ1-2; D perhaps matches TRBD1 (5 bases). Germline V gene lookup returns CDR1 SNHLY and CDR2 FYNNEI. Deletions cut 7 bases from V and 4 bases from J, with 13 bases between. CDR3 length equals 13 residues. The CDR3, as DNA: TGTGCCAGCACCGTGGGGGTAGCCTATGGCTACACCTTC. Its protein product is CASTVGVAYGYTF.

This clone showed up just once. DNA of the CDR3: TGTGCCAGCAGTGGTGGGGCCAACGTCCTGACTTTC. Its translation is CASSGGANVLTF. The chain links TRBV3-1 (or the pseudogene TRBV3-2) to TRBJ2-6; the D is unclear. The CDR3 covers 12 residues. V shed 6 bases and J shed 3 bases, with 3 bases lying between them. From germline, CDR1 is LGHDT and CDR2 YNNKEL (reference sequence).

In its sample, this clone was seen a few times. V gene TRBV9 combines with J gene TRBJ1-3; TRBD1 matches 8 bases. Germline V gene sequence: CDR1 SGDLS, CDR2 YYNGEE. J gave up 4 bases and V 0 bases, and 3 bases lay outside the gene matches. The CDR3 contains 15 residues. As DNA, the CDR3 is TGTGCCAGCAGCGTAGAAGGGACAGGAGGAAACACCATATATTTT. Residues: CASSVEGTGGNTIYF.

This clone has just one count. The J gene is TRBJ2-7, the V gene TRBV7-9; no reliable D call. Trimming removed 0 bases at V and 1 base at J, with 4 bases between. The CDR3 contains 13 residues. In germline, CDR1 is SEHNR, CDR2 FQNEAQ (reference sequence). The CDR3 coding sequence is TGTGCCAGCAGCTTAGCGCAGTCCTACGAGCAGTACTTC. This gives the protein CASSLAQSYEQYF.